This passage covers 27 T cell receptor beta chains from one sample sequenced in a study of T cells in Graves' hyperthyroidism and ophthalmopathy. What was amplified from RNA transcripts were TCR beta CDR3 regions. The HTBI set primed first-round TCR CDR3 RT-PCR. TCRdb called the multiplex PCR reads again in MiXCR, with one record for every CDR3 protein. This repertoire shows 500,000 to 700,000 distinct CDR3 sequences, 16% found once; its top ten account for about 18%. The sample taken for sequencing was blood. All receptors come from a young woman with Graves' hyperthyroidism.

V gene TRBV6-2 or TRBV6-3 combines with J gene TRBJ2-1, with 12 nucleotides matching TRBD2. This CDR3 comprises 14 residues. V was clipped by 5 bases and J by 8 bases; unmatched bases: 4. In germline, CDR1 is MNHEY, CDR2 SVGEGT. The CDR3 DNA follows: TGTGCCAGCAGTCTAGCGGGGGGGTTGGATGAGCAGTTCTTC. It yields the protein CASSLAGGLDEQFF.

This clonotype was seen only a few times. V and J are TRBV28 and TRBJ1-3; no firm D call. V dropped 1 base and J dropped 2 bases, with 15 bases sitting between them. This CDR3 is 17 amino acids long. Germline CDR1 MDHEN, CDR2 SYDVKM. The CDR3 sequence is CASSLFEKGGPGNTIYF. DNA of the CDR3: TGTGCCAGCAGTTTATTCGAGAAGGGAGGCCCTGGAAACACCATATATTTT.

This clonotype was counted between two and nine times. This chain joins TRBV4-3 and TRBJ1-2; 12 nucleotides line up with TRBD1. The germline CDR1 and CDR2 sequences are LGHNA and YSLEER. This CDR3 contains 13 residues. V lost 4 bases and J lost 7; bases outside the gene matches: 1. Here the CDR3 reads CASSRDRGLGYTF. The CDR3 DNA sequence: TGCGCCAGCAGCCGGGACAGGGGGCTTGGCTACACCTTC.

The chain uses TRBV7-2 and TRBJ2-5, with 8 bases fitting TRBD1. The CDR3 extends over 14 amino acids. Unmatched junction bases numbered 8, after V lost 5 bases and J lost 6 bases. In germline, CDR1 is SGHTA, CDR2 FQGNSA. The DNA for the CDR3 is TGTGCCAGCAGCCCCGACAGGGGTCGACAGACCCAGTACTTC. Protein sequence: CASSPDRGRQTQYF.

V gene TRBV2 combines with J gene TRBJ2-7; D is ambiguous. V shed 1 base and J shed 6 bases, with 10 bases lying between them. Germline V gives CDR1 SNHLY, CDR2 FYNNEI. The CDR3 runs to 13 residues. CDR3 sequence (DNA): TGTGCCAGCAGTGAAGGGAGACTTGCCGAGCAGTACTTC. Protein product: CASSEGRLAEQYF.

The chain has TRBV12-3 or TRBV12-4 and TRBJ2-7; D unclear. This CDR3 is 12 amino acids long. Trimming stripped 6 bases from V and 3 bases from J, with 9 bases between. The CDR3 DNA sequence: TGTGCCAGCAGCCGGGTAGACTACGAGCAGTACTTC. Protein product: CASSRVDYEQYF.

The V and J genes are TRBV6-2 or TRBV6-3 and TRBJ2-7; D is perhaps TRBD2 (5 bases). Trimming cost V 8 bases and J 7 bases, with 15 bases left between them. Looked up from germline, CDR1 is MNHEY and CDR2 is SVGEGT. This CDR3 is built from 12 residues. The CDR3 nucleotides are TGTGCCAGCTCATCGAGGGCCCGTGAGCAGTACTTC. Protein product: CASSSRAREQYF.

The sample holds a few counts of this clonotype. This chain joins TRBV18 and TRBJ2-3; the D gene is possibly TRBD1 (5 bases). With 0 bases removed from V and 5 bases from J, the gap between germline ends came to 18 bases. The CDR3 sequence is 17 residues long. Germline lookup yields CDR1 KGHSH and CDR2 LQKENI. CDR3 loop: CASSPPGPGNGGDTQYF. CDR3 DNA sequence: TGTGCCAGCTCACCACCGGGTCCAGGGAACGGTGGAGATACGCAGTATTTT.

This clonotype was recorded many times. The rearrangement uses TRBV6-2 or TRBV6-3 and TRBJ2-3, with D unresolved. Germline V CDR1 and CDR2: MNHEY, SVGEGT. V dropped 5 bases and J dropped 4 bases, with 7 bases sitting between them. The CDR3 loop spans 12 amino acids. The CDR3 DNA is TGTGCCAGCAGTACCTCATCAGATACGCAGTATTTT. It specifies CASSTSSDTQYF.

This clonotype showed up many times. The chain joins TRBV12-3 or TRBV12-4 to TRBJ2-1, with D unresolved. The CDR3 is made up of 11 amino acids. V was shortened by 4 bases and J by 10 bases, with 8 bases between the two germline ends. In DNA, the CDR3 is TGTGCCAGCAGTTCACCCGGGGAGCAGTTCTTC. Translated: CASSSPGEQFF.

In the case of this clonotype: Lacking the conserved final phenylalanine or tryptophan, this CDR3 likely reflects a read error. CDR3 nucleotides: TGTGCCAGCAGTTACAATATGAAACAGGGGGCGCAGACTGGGGCCAACGTCCTGACTCTC. The encoded protein is CASSYNMKQGAQTGANVLTL. This sequence joins TRBV6-5 and TRBJ2-6; 9 bases align to TRBD1. Trimming cost V 2 bases and J 2 bases; bases outside gene matches: 13. The germline V gene encodes CDR1 MNHEY and CDR2 SVGAGI. This CDR3 comprises 20 residues.

At least ten counts were recorded for this clonotype. This chain joins TRBV7-2 and TRBJ2-3; 7 nucleotides agree with TRBD1. Germline trimming cut 5 bases from V and 2 bases from J; bases unmatched to any gene: 16. The CDR3 is made up of 18 amino acids. CDR1 SGHTA and CDR2 FQGNSA come from the germline V gene. CDR3 bases: TGTGCCAGCAGCGCACCGGGACAGACTAAAACTATCACAGATACGCAGTATTTT. Its protein product is CASSAPGQTKTITDTQYF. Drawing the rest from reference TRBV7-2 and TRBJ2-3, the complete variable domain is GAGVSQSPSNKVTEKGKDVELRCDPISGHTALYWYRQSLGQGLEFLIYFQGNSAPDKSGLPSDRFSAERTGGSVSTLTIQRTQQEDSAVYLCASSAPGQTKTITDTQYFGPGTRLTVL.

This clonotype was recorded a few times. This rearrangement joins TRBV5-6 to TRBJ2-3, with TRBD1 as a possible D gene (6 bases). Deletions cut 2 bases from V and 4 bases from J, with 14 bases between. The V gene's germline CDR1 is SGHDT and CDR2 YYEEEE. The CDR3 has 15 residues. CDR3 in DNA: TGTGCCAGCAGCTTTGGCATGGGACACGCAGATACGCAGTATTTT. Its protein is CASSFGMGHADTQYF.

J is TRBJ1-2 and V is TRBV7-9, with D tentatively TRBD1 (5 bases). The V gene lost 7 bases and the J gene lost 4 bases, with 19 bases spanning the gap. This CDR3 region has 15 residues. Germline CDR1 SEHNR, CDR2 FQNEAQ (reference sequence). The CDR3 reads CASTPSTGGGYGYTF. The CDR3 DNA reads as TGTGCCAGCACCCCTAGTACGGGGGGGGGCTATGGCTACACCTTC.

The CDR3: CASSLKGADTQYF. The CDR3 coding sequence is TGTGCCAGCAGTTTAAAGGGGGCAGATACGCAGTATTTT. The V call is TRBV28, the J call TRBJ2-3; D is perhaps TRBD1 (6 bases). Germline lookup yields CDR1 MDHEN and CDR2 SYDVKM. CDR3 length: 13 amino acids. V was pared by 2 bases and J by 4 bases, with 7 bases between.

This clonotype was counted a few times. V is TRBV15 and J is TRBJ1-3, with 10 bases that match TRBD1. This CDR3 is 16 amino acids long. V shed 1 base, J shed 3 bases, and the junction held 3 bases outside the gene matches. Germline V CDR1 and CDR2: LNHNV, YYDKDF (reference sequence). The CDR3 loop is CATSRGGTGVGNTIYF. DNA for the CDR3: TGTGCCACCAGCAGAGGCGGGACAGGGGTTGGAAACACCATATATTTT.

This clonotype was observed a handful of times. The rearrangement joins TRBV20-1 to TRBJ2-3; 12 bases agree with TRBD2. The V segment lost 6 bases and the J segment 7 bases; nucleotides outside the gene matches: 8. Germline V lookup: CDR1 DFQATT, CDR2 SNEGSKA (reference sequence). The CDR3 has 14 amino acids. Here the CDR3 reads CSARTSGIGNTQYF. The CDR3 DNA is TGCAGTGCCAGGACTAGCGGGATAGGGAATACGCAGTATTTT.

V and J are TRBV6-1 and TRBJ1-1; unclear D gene. The V gene's germline CDR1 is MNHNS and CDR2 SASEGT. CDR3 length equals 13 residues. The V and J ends lost 8 bases and 2 bases respectively, with 12 bases between them. The CDR3 coding sequence is TGTGCCAGCGCGCTTAGCCTTAACACTGAAGCTTTCTTT. This sequence encodes CASALSLNTEAFF.

The gene calls are TRBV6-2 or TRBV6-3 and TRBJ2-1, with D perhaps TRBD2 (5 bases). CDR1 is MNHEY, CDR2 SVGEGT, per germline. The CDR3 has 15 amino acids. Trimming took 3 bases from V and 4 from J, leaving 13 bases between them. The CDR3 nucleotides are TGTGCCAGCAGTTATCCGGGGAGCCGTTACAATGAGCAGTTCTTC. It translates to CASSYPGSRYNEQFF.

A remark on this clonotype: Being one base from a much bigger clone, this may be a read error. The chain employs TRBV20-1 and TRBJ1-1, with D perhaps matching TRBD1 (5 bases). The CDR3 has 14 residues. Germline V lookup: CDR1 DFQATT, CDR2 SNEGSKA (reference sequence). The CDR3 sequence is CSATYTGPNTEGFF. The CDR3 nucleotides read TGCAGTGCTACCTATACAGGTCCGAACACTGAAGGTTTCTTT.

This clonotype was seen many times. The CDR3 reads CASSYEVLLMNTEAFF. In DNA, the CDR3 is TGTGCCAGCAGTTACGAAGTGCTCCTAATGAACACTGAAGCTTTCTTT. V gene TRBV6-2 or TRBV6-3 combines with J gene TRBJ1-1, with D unresolved. The CDR3 runs to 16 residues. V was pared by 2 bases and J by 0 bases, with 13 bases between. Germline CDR1 MNHEY, CDR2 SVGEGT.

The table lists this clonotype with a few counts. The gene calls are TRBV6-1 and TRBJ1-2; D unclear. The CDR3 sequence is 11 residues long. Looked up from germline, CDR1 is MNHNS and CDR2 is SASEGT. Trimming took off 6 bases at V and 2 bases at J, with 4 bases between the two ends. The CDR3 coding sequence is TGTGCCAGCAGAATGAACTATGGCTACACCTTC. As protein: CASRMNYGYTF.

The sample holds many counts of this clonotype. This sequence joins TRBV5-1 and TRBJ1-2, with D uncertain. Germline values: CDR1 SGHRS, CDR2 YFSETQ. The length of the CDR3 is 14 residues. The V gene lost 1 base and the J gene lost 0 bases, with 7 bases spanning the gap. CDR3 sequence: CASSLMGTNYGYTF. In DNA form, the CDR3 reads TGCGCCAGCAGCTTGATGGGGACTAACTATGGCTACACCTTC.

This clonotype was seen a handful of times. This sequence joins TRBV9 and TRBJ1-1; D is unresolved. V gave up 0 bases and J gave up 1 base, with 10 bases separating them. Looked up from germline, CDR1 is SGDLS and CDR2 is YYNGEE. The CDR3 is made up of 15 amino acids. In nucleotides, the CDR3 is TGTGCCAGCAGCGTAGGAGTCACGACGAACACTGAAGCTTTCTTT. Translated: CASSVGVTTNTEAFF.

In this sample, this clonotype turned up many times. The chain couples TRBV24-1 to TRBJ2-7; D remains ambiguous. The germline gives CDR1 KGHDR, CDR2 SFDVKD. Trimming left V 3 bases short and J 3 bases short, with 14 bases between. This CDR3 comprises 15 residues. Written as DNA, the CDR3 is TGTGCCACCAGTGATGGAGAGGAAGAGGTCTACGAGCAGTACTTC. It is translated as CATSDGEEEVYEQYF.

This clonotype was counted a few times. Here the CDR3 reads CASSPSTLVGWKQYF. The CDR3 DNA is TGTGCCAGCAGTCCCTCCACCTTGGTGGGCTGGAAGCAGTACTTC. The gene calls are TRBV28 and TRBJ2-7; D unclear. Per the germline V gene, CDR1 is MDHEN and CDR2 is SYDVKM. This CDR3 region has 15 residues. V lost 5 bases and J 8 bases, leaving 22 bases between the germline ends.

This clonotype was seen repeatedly, ten times or more. This chain links TRBV20-1 with TRBJ2-1, with D tentatively TRBD1 or TRBD2 (5 bases each). Germline V gives CDR1 DFQATT, CDR2 SNEGSKA (reference sequence). The CDR3 is 13 amino acids. The V gene lost 3 bases and the J gene lost 9 bases, with 15 bases spanning the gap. CDR3 nucleotide sequence: TGCAGTGCTAGTAGTCAGGGTGAGGGTGAGCAGTTCTTC. This codes for CSASSQGEGEQFF.